These T cell receptor beta chains were read from a single sample in a study of OX40 agonist ivuxolimab in advanced cancers. Produced via immunoSEQ multiplex PCR; TCRdb's table is partial and in-frame only. The top ten clones hold about 0.3% of a sample with about 94,000 clones, more than 70% of them seen once. Specimen: CD4+ or CD8+ T cells sorted from blood, collected in a trial of the OX40 agonist ivuxolimab. Source of these receptors: an adult with an advanced solid tumor such as melanoma, head and neck, liver or kidney cancer. Each CDR3 is given with its conserved first and last residue.

CDR3 protein | V gene
CASSESLGAIYGYTF | TRBV25-1
CSVDSLNYGYTF | TRBV29-1
CASSLANYGYTF | TRBV5-1
CASSENRVAGANVLTF | TRBV10-1
CASSLGPSGGAGEQFF | TRBV5-1
CASSLGVSESEKLFF | TRBV7-9
CSVDRGSEQYF | TRBV29-1
CASSYSSGGGEQYF | TRBV6-5
CAWSQGGAQEQFF | TRBV30
CASSSGQNQPQHF | TRBV18
CASSARGNYGYTF | TRBV2
CASSDGRGSYEQYF | TRBV2
CARVGLAGTAETQYF | TRBV6-5
CASSFFAGRGGYTF | TRBV27
CASSYTPFGGAYEQYF | TRBV5-1
CATLQGPGSPLHF | TRBV10-3
CASSLYVLDSSKETQYF | TRBV13
CASSPHGPQTSYEQYF | TRBV5-1
CASSLSPTGRAEAFF | TRBV6-5
CASSIYSSNQPQHF | TRBV19
CASSTQGAHLYF | TRBV27
CASSLSGQTYNEQFF | TRBV7-2
CASSLGGVQETQYF | TRBV28
CASSLVDSLYGYTF | TRBV5-4
CASSQDAATEAFF | TRBV14
CASRVLRPSYEQYF | TRBV6-1
CASSLAYRDSYNEQFF | TRBV7-6
CASSSQVQETQYF | TRBV5-1
CASSSGPPLHF | TRBV5-5
CASSLIVLGQANTEAFF | TRBV11-2
CASAEQGDEQFF | TRBV2
CASSLTGGFSSYEQYF | TRBV7-2
CASSLTIYEQYF | TRBV25-1
CASSSRDRGRYEQYF | TRBV5-1
CASSAGAAEAFF | TRBV6-4
CASSVSRDRSSEQYF | TRBV7-3
CASSDTSGGYEQYF | TRBV2
CASSQPFDGTNRYSPLHF | TRBV4-1
CASSLFGWAGLSLTSQPQHF | TRBV27
CASSQRGNTGELFF | TRBV7-6